Sequencing of this TCR beta chain was carried out in a study of shared clonotypes between healthy human individuals. CDR3 length: 11 amino acids. Germline V gene data show CDR1 as GTSNPN and CDR2 as SVGIG (reference sequence). The V end was cut by 2 bases, the J end by 7 bases, with 8 bases between. Broader study findings: Among a few donors, around 5% of naive CD4 clonotypes were found in common.

Splitting of CD4+ cells produced CD45RA+ naive and CD45RA-negative memory subsets. As for this clone: Antigen specificity is unknown.

Replicate PCRs run on sorted subsets employed approximately 0.2 ug DNA, 30,000 to 35,000 T cell genomes. Study processing details: Quality scores were absent from the junction-only immunoSEQ sequences, so filtering differed. Assay used: immunoSEQ multiplex PCR; TCRdb lists only in-frame clones, some missing. V and J calls plus clone size are reproduced from that table; the DNA served to infer D and trimming. The sample holds around 700,000 clones; more than 70% are singletons and the top ten take around 1.8%. The clonotype originates from a woman aged 25 to 39 in good health. The chain has TRBV30 and TRBJ1-2; no reliable D call. The sequenced sample was memory CD4+ T cells sorted from blood. Sample subset: CD45RA-negative fraction. CDR3 loop: CAWSSAGGYTF. CDR3 coding DNA: TGTGCCTGGAGTTCAGCCGGTGGCTACACCTTC.